The 18 T cell receptor beta chains reported below all come from one sample, sequenced in a study of blood T cell repertoires in COVID-19. Assay used: immunoSEQ multiplex PCR; TCRdb lists only in-frame clones, some missing. The sample shows about 290,000 clones, roughly 80% of them seen only once. Sequenced material: peripheral blood. These TCRs come from a woman aged 50 to 65 with active or convalescent COVID-19.

The rearrangement links TRBV7-2 to TRBJ1-1; TRBD1 aligns across 11 bases. Germline V gene data show CDR1 as SGHTA and CDR2 as FQGNSA. This CDR3 is built from 18 residues. The junction had 12 bases not matched to a gene; V was cut back by 2 bases and J by 4 bases. The CDR3 sequence: CASSLSAGPGQGGTEAFF. DNA for the CDR3: TGTGCCAGCAGCTTATCCGCTGGACCGGGACAGGGGGGCACTGAAGCTTTCTTT.

The V and J genes are TRBV9 and TRBJ2-2; D might be TRBD2 (5 bases). CDR3 length: 13 amino acids. The germline V gene has CDR1 SGDLS and CDR2 YYNGEE. V was clipped by 7 bases and J by 1 base, with 8 bases between them. The CDR3 is CASRTLNTGELFF. In nucleotides, the CDR3 is TGTGCCAGCCGGACTCTGAACACCGGGGAGCTGTTTTTT.

The chain is built from TRBV28 and TRBJ1-2; 7 bases are shared with TRBD1. The junction had 8 bases not matched to a gene; V was cut back by 6 bases and J by 7 bases. There are 13 residues in the CDR3. Per germline, CDR1 MDHEN and CDR2 SYDVKM. In nucleotides, the CDR3 is TGTGCCAGCAGCCGCGACAGGGTTTCTGGCTACACCTTC. This codes for CASSRDRVSGYTF.

The V call is TRBV19, the J call TRBJ2-7; D might be TRBD1 (6 bases). The CDR3 loop spans 14 amino acids. Trimming removed 3 bases at V and 2 bases at J, with 11 bases between. CDR1 LNHDA and CDR2 SQIVND come from the germline V gene (reference sequence). The CDR3 is CASSIRDMTYEQYF. DNA for the CDR3: TGTGCCAGTAGTATCCGGGACATGACCTACGAGCAGTACTTC.

V gene TRBV10-3 combines with J gene TRBJ1-6; TRBD1 might be the D (6 bases). Looked up from germline, CDR1 is ENHRY and CDR2 is SYGVKD. Between the trimmed V and J ends, which lost 3 bases and 7 bases, there was a span of 13 bases. This CDR3 region has 15 residues. CDR3 protein: CAISDSGTNNSPLHF. The CDR3 bases are TGTGCCATCAGTGATTCCGGGACAAACAATTCACCCCTCCACTTT.

The V and J genes are TRBV7-9 and TRBJ1-2; 8 bases line up with TRBD1. The V segment lost 4 bases and the J segment 5 bases; nucleotides outside the gene matches: 9. The CDR3 spans 15 residues. CDR1 SEHNR and CDR2 FQNEAQ come from the germline V gene (reference sequence). The CDR3 sequence is CASSSSSTGEYGYTF. CDR3 DNA sequence: TGTGCCAGCAGCTCCTCGTCGACAGGGGAGTATGGCTACACCTTC. Supplemented by reference TRBV7-9 and TRBJ1-2, the full variable domain reads DTGVSQNPRHKITKRGQNVTFRCDPISEHNRLYWYRQTLGQGPEFLTYFQNEAQLEKSRLLSDRFSAERPKGSFSTLEIQRTEQGDSAMYLCASSSSSTGEYGYTFGSGTRLTVV.

The chain employs TRBV5-1 and TRBJ2-6; TRBD1 matches 7 bases. The CDR3 spans 16 residues. J lost 0 bases, V lost 4 bases, and 4 bases had no gene match. Germline V lookup: CDR1 SGHRS, CDR2 YFSETQ. CDR3 region: CASSGTASSGANVLTF. The CDR3 DNA reads as TGCGCCAGCAGCGGGACAGCCAGCTCTGGGGCCAACGTCCTGACTTTC.

The CDR3 region has the DNA TGTGCCAGCAGCCAAGTAACAGAAGCCGGCTACACCTTC. This gives the protein CASSQVTEAGYTF. The chain couples TRBV14 to TRBJ1-2; D remains unclear. CDR1 is SGHDN, CDR2 FVKESK, per germline. V lost 1 base and J 8 bases, leaving 11 bases between the germline ends. This CDR3 comprises 13 residues.

The chain is built from TRBV7-2 and TRBJ2-2, with 11 bases fitting TRBD2. This CDR3 spans 17 amino acids. Germline V gene sequence: CDR1 SGHTA, CDR2 FQGNSA. Losses at the gene ends were 5 bases for V and 7 bases for J; bases not matched to a gene: 12. Here the CDR3 reads CASSQIAGGSTGGELFF. Written as DNA, the CDR3 is TGTGCCAGCAGCCAGATAGCGGGGGGGTCCACCGGCGGGGAGCTGTTTTTT.

V usage is TRBV18 and J usage is TRBJ1-2, with 7 bases lining up with TRBD1. Trimming took 3 bases from V and 0 from J; bases not matched to a gene: 16. This CDR3 comprises 19 residues. In germline, CDR1 is KGHSH, CDR2 LQKENI. The CDR3 is CASSPTRGAGGQANYGYTF. The CDR3 region has the DNA TGTGCCAGCTCACCGACAAGAGGGGCAGGGGGTCAAGCTAACTATGGCTACACCTTC.

This clone was counted a few times. The chain carries TRBV6-5 and TRBJ1-2, with D unresolved. The CDR3 totals 11 residues. Per the germline V gene, CDR1 is MNHEY and CDR2 is SVGAGI. V shed 6 bases and J shed 4 bases, with 6 bases lying between them. CDR3 in DNA: TGTGCCAGCAGCATAGCCTATGGCTACACCTTC. It encodes CASSIAYGYTF.

The chain recombines TRBV6-5 with TRBJ1-6, with D possibly TRBD1 on 6 matching bases. V gave up 4 bases and J gave up 14 bases, with 12 bases separating them. The CDR3 runs 12 residues. Germline CDR1 is MNHEY and CDR2 is SVGAGI. CDR3 nucleotide sequence: TGTGCCAGCAGTTCGGACAGCGAGACCCTCCACTTT. Amino acid sequence: CASSSDSETLHF.

This clone was seen a handful of times. The chain uses TRBV19 and TRBJ2-1, with a weak D call TRBD1 (6 bases). V lost 1 base and J lost 6, with 16 bases in between. Looked up from germline, CDR1 is LNHDA and CDR2 is SQIVND (reference sequence). This CDR3 region has 16 residues. CDR3 amino acids: CASSIVGLDSGNEQFF. DNA of the CDR3: TGTGCCAGTAGTATAGTCGGGTTGGACAGTGGCAATGAGCAGTTCTTC. Looking up the rest from reference TRBV19 and TRBJ2-1 gives the full variable domain: DGGITQSPKYLFRKEGQNVTLSCEQNLNHDAMYWYRQDPGQGLRLIYYSQIVNDFQKGDIAEGYSVSREKKESFPLTVTSAQKNPTAFYLCASSIVGLDSGNEQFFGPGTRLTVL.

The chain employs TRBV25-1 and TRBJ1-1, with a weak D call TRBD1 (6 bases). The CDR3 covers 13 residues. Germline CDR1 and CDR2: MGHDK and SYGVNS. With 4 bases removed from V and 5 bases from J, the gap between germline ends came to 11 bases. For the CDR3, the DNA is TGTGCCAGCAGTGGTGGGGGCAGGACTGAAGCTTTCTTT. This gives the protein CASSGGGRTEAFF. Full variable domain (outside the CDR3, taken from reference TRBV25-1 and TRBJ1-1): EADIYQTPRYLVIGTGKKITLECSQTMGHDKMYWYQQDPGMELHLIHYSYGVNSTEKGDLSSESTVSRIRTEHFPLTLESARPSHTSQYLCASSGGGRTEAFFGQGTRLTVV.

The chain employs TRBV7-9 and TRBJ1-1; TRBD1 aligns across 8 bases. The CDR3 length is 13 residues. J was trimmed by 4 bases and V by 3 bases; bases with no gene match: 1. Germline CDR1 is SEHNR and CDR2 is FQNEAQ (reference sequence). The CDR3 sequence: CASSLQGATEAFF. The CDR3, as DNA: TGTGCCAGCAGCTTGCAGGGGGCCACTGAAGCTTTCTTT. Combining the CDR3 with reference TRBV7-9 and TRBJ1-1 gives the whole variable domain DTGVSQNPRHKITKRGQNVTFRCDPISEHNRLYWYRQTLGQGPEFLTYFQNEAQLEKSRLLSDRFSAERPKGSFSTLEIQRTEQGDSAMYLCASSLQGATEAFFGQGTRLTVV.

The chain employs TRBV5-6 and TRBJ2-5; perhaps TRBD1 as D (6 bases). The CDR3 length is 15 residues. From germline, CDR1 is SGHDT and CDR2 YYEEEE. The V end was cut by 1 base, the J end by 5 bases, with 15 bases between. The CDR3 DNA reads TGTGCCAGCAGCTTGTACAGGGCCATGGGGGAGACCCAGTACTTC. It codes for CASSLYRAMGETQYF.

The CDR3 sequence is CASSATGSRGTDTQYF. CDR3 DNA sequence: TGTGCCAGCAGCGCGACCGGGAGTAGGGGCACAGATACGCAGTATTTT. J is TRBJ2-3 and V is TRBV9, with D possibly TRBD2 on 6 matching bases. Germline-derived CDR1 and CDR2 are SGDLS and YYNGEE. There are 16 residues in the CDR3. Trimming took off 3 bases at V and 1 base at J, with 15 bases between the two ends.

As to this clone: Other DNA sequences from this sample encode an identical CDR3 as well. The chain recombines TRBV5-1 with TRBJ1-2, with D possibly matching TRBD1 (5 bases). The germline V gene encodes CDR1 SGHRS and CDR2 YFSETQ. Trimming took off 0 bases at V and 5 bases at J, with 5 bases between the two ends. The CDR3 spans 12 residues. CDR3 nucleotide sequence: TGCGCCAGCAGCTTGGGACAGTATGGCTACACCTTC. This translates into CASSLGQYGYTF.